The 8 T cell receptor beta chains below come from one sample, sequenced in a study of T cells expressing NK-cell markers. With the 5' RACE reads reprocessed, TCRdb shows one record per CDR3 protein and no DNA. The specimen's table records some 410,000 distinct CDR3 sequences. The specimen sequenced was blood T cells: a sorted CD56 or NKG2C T cell subset, CD4+ or CD8+ T cells, or bulk PBMC T cells (not recorded which). The receptors stem from a woman aged 18-69 years in good health.

The rearrangement joins TRBV7-9 to TRBJ2-5; without DNA, the TCRdb call of TRBD1 cannot be checked. The CDR3 is 15 amino acids. Looked up from germline, CDR1 is SEHNR and CDR2 is FQNEAQ (reference sequence). CDR3: CASSLARTGKETQYF.

The chain is built from TRBV6-2 or TRBV6-3 and TRBJ1-1. The germline V gene encodes CDR1 MNHEY and CDR2 SVGEGT. The CDR3 totals 16 residues. The CDR3 spells CASSYSEEARNTEAFF.

The J gene is TRBJ1-2, the V gene TRBV12-3 or TRBV12-4. The CDR3 is 14 amino acids. CDR3 loop: CASSLAYPNYGYTF.

The genes are TRBV6-1 and TRBJ2-7; TCRdb designates TRBD1, a call that cannot be tested without DNA. The CDR3 is 16 amino acids. Germline V CDR1 and CDR2: MNHNS, SASEGT. The chain's CDR3 is CASSDRFGTAIYEQYF.

The J gene is TRBJ2-1, the V gene TRBV5-4; TCRdb outputs TRBD1, but without DNA this stays unchecked. Germline-derived CDR1 and CDR2 are SGHNT and YYREEE (reference sequence). The CDR3 extends over 15 amino acids. The CDR3 loop is CASSFPGRALNEQFF.

The CDR3 is CSVEQGYYNEQFF. The rearrangement uses TRBV29-1 and TRBJ2-1; the TRBD1 assignment by TCRdb is unverifiable without DNA. Germline V CDR1 and CDR2: SQVTM, ANQGSEA. This CDR3 contains 13 residues.

The chain recombines TRBV9 with TRBJ2-5; no DNA is available, so the TRBD1 call from TCRdb remains unchecked. Germline CDR1 and CDR2: SGDLS and YYNGEE. The CDR3 has 15 residues. CDR3 region: CASSAGGNIQETQYF.

The chain combines TRBV14 with TRBJ2-3; TCRdb lists TRBD2, though no DNA is available to test this call. The CDR3 contains 15 residues. Germline V gene lookup returns CDR1 SGHDN and CDR2 FVKESK. The CDR3 here is CASSQSAGFADTQYF. Together with reference TRBV14 and TRBJ2-3, the CDR3 gives the full variable domain: EAGVTQFPSHSVIEKGQTVTLRCDPISGHDNLYWYRRVMGKEIKFLLHFVKESKQDESGMPNNRFLAERTGGTYSTLKVQPAELEDSGVYFCASSQSAGFADTQYFGPGTRLTVL.